These 13 T cell receptor beta chains were sequenced from one sample in a study of blood T cell repertoires in COVID-19. Sequencing was performed with immunoSEQ multiplex PCR; in TCRdb, only in-frame clones are kept and a portion is missing. This table holds 240,000 or so clones, approximately 83% found once. Sample: peripheral blood. Receptors were obtained from a woman aged 25 to 39 who had recovered from COVID-19.

The genes are TRBV3-1 (or the pseudogene TRBV3-2) and TRBJ2-3; D uncertain. V was clipped by 0 bases and J by 3 bases, with 10 bases between them. The CDR3 contains 15 residues. From germline, CDR1 is LGHDT and CDR2 YNNKEL (reference sequence). The CDR3: CASSQDSRGTDTQYF. In nucleotides, the CDR3 is TGTGCCAGCAGCCAAGACTCGCGAGGAACAGATACGCAGTATTTT.

V gene TRBV5-1 combines with J gene TRBJ2-7; 10 nucleotides align to TRBD1. In germline, CDR1 is SGHRS, CDR2 YFSETQ. The CDR3 sequence is 14 residues long. V was clipped by 5 bases and J by 1 base; unmatched bases: 3. The CDR3 DNA follows: TGCGCCAGCAGGCCGGACAGGGGGTCCTACGAGCAGTACTTC. Its translation is CASRPDRGSYEQYF.

The rearrangement uses TRBV11-2 and TRBJ1-1, with no clear D. The germline V and J ends were trimmed by 4 bases and 1 base, with 10 bases remaining between them. The length of the CDR3 is 14 residues. Germline lookup yields CDR1 SGHAT and CDR2 FQNNGV. The CDR3 region is CASSSNSGNTEAFF. The CDR3 nucleotides read TGTGCCAGCAGCTCGAATTCAGGGAACACTGAAGCTTTCTTT.

The rearrangement uses TRBV29-1 and TRBJ1-1; 8 bases match TRBD1. The V and J ends lost 7 bases and 4 bases, in that order; junction bases with no gene match: 5. The CDR3 totals 12 residues. The germline V gene encodes CDR1 SQVTM and CDR2 ANQGSEA. CDR3 DNA: TGCAGCGGGACAGGGTTGAGCACTGAAGCTTTCTTT. Translated: CSGTGLSTEAFF.

The gene calls are TRBV19 and TRBJ2-1; 9 positions match TRBD2. Germline V gene lookup returns CDR1 LNHDA and CDR2 SQIVND (reference sequence). CDR3 length: 15 amino acids. The trim removed 3 bases at V and 5 bases at J, leaving 5 bases unmatched. The CDR3, as DNA: TGTGCCAGTAGTATTCTGGCTAGCGGGGACAATGAGCAGTTCTTC. Protein: CASSILASGDNEQFF. Based on the CDR3 plus reference TRBV19 and TRBJ2-1, the full variable domain is DGGITQSPKYLFRKEGQNVTLSCEQNLNHDAMYWYRQDPGQGLRLIYYSQIVNDFQKGDIAEGYSVSREKKESFPLTVTSAQKNPTAFYLCASSILASGDNEQFFGPGTRLTVL.

The CDR3 protein is CAWSGGGFSSYNEQFF. DNA of the CDR3: TGTGCCTGGAGTGGGGGGGGTTTTAGCTCCTACAATGAGCAGTTCTTC. V usage is TRBV30 and J usage is TRBJ2-1; TRBD2 aligns across 7 bases. Germline V gene sequence: CDR1 GTSNPN, CDR2 SVGIG (reference sequence). The CDR3 runs 16 residues. The ends lost 1 base at V and 0 bases at J; junction bases unmatched: 6.

This rearrangement joins TRBV2 to TRBJ2-1, with TRBD1 matching over 9 bases. The ends lost 6 bases at V and 8 bases at J; junction bases unmatched: 2. Germline CDR1 SNHLY, CDR2 FYNNEI. This CDR3 comprises 12 residues. DNA of the CDR3: TGTGCCAGCAGGGACAGGGGCGATGAGCAGTTCTTC. Translated: CASRDRGDEQFF.

The chain joins TRBV5-4 to TRBJ1-6, with D perhaps matching TRBD1 (6 bases). Germline V lookup: CDR1 SGHNT, CDR2 YYREEE (reference sequence). The CDR3 has 15 amino acids. The V and J ends lost 3 bases and 9 bases respectively, with 16 bases between them. The CDR3 DNA follows: TGTGCCAGCAGCTCCGCGCAGGGAGGGGGTTCACCCCTCCACTTT. This translates into CASSSAQGGGSPLHF.

The chain has TRBV14 and TRBJ1-2; 7 nucleotides agree with TRBD1. Per the germline V gene, CDR1 is SGHDN and CDR2 is FVKESK. Losses at the gene ends were 0 bases for V and 0 bases for J; bases not matched to a gene: 4. The length of the CDR3 is 16 residues. For the CDR3, the DNA is TGTGCCAGCAGCCAAGACACCGGGACAGCTAACTATGGCTACACCTTC. Translating gives CASSQDTGTANYGYTF. The full variable domain, rest sourced from reference TRBV14 and TRBJ1-2, is EAGVTQFPSHSVIEKGQTVTLRCDPISGHDNLYWYRRVMGKEIKFLLHFVKESKQDESGMPNNRFLAERTGGTYSTLKVQPAELEDSGVYFCASSQDTGTANYGYTFGSGTRLTVV.

This clone was found once. The chain has TRBV15 and TRBJ1-5; possibly TRBD1 for D (5 bases). Germline CDR1 reads LNHNV; CDR2 reads YYDKDF (reference sequence). The V end lost 0 bases, the J end lost 3 bases, and 12 bases lay between the germline ends. The CDR3 covers 16 residues. CDR3 coding DNA: TGTGCCACCAGCAGAGAGAAGACAGTACCCAATCAGCCCCAGCATTTT. Amino acid sequence: CATSREKTVPNQPQHF.

This chain uses TRBV7-9 with TRBJ1-4; D possibly corresponds to TRBD1 (5 bases). This CDR3 has 15 amino acids. Per germline, CDR1 SEHNR and CDR2 FQNEAQ (reference sequence). V was trimmed by 1 base and J by 2 bases, leaving 8 bases between them. CDR3 residues: CASSLGGRTNEKLFF. CDR3 nucleotides: TGTGCCAGCAGCTTAGGGGGCCGGACTAATGAAAAACTGTTTTTT. Looking up the rest from reference TRBV7-9 and TRBJ1-4 gives the full variable domain: DTGVSQNPRHKITKRGQNVTFRCDPISEHNRLYWYRQTLGQGPEFLTYFQNEAQLEKSRLLSDRFSAERPKGSFSTLEIQRTEQGDSAMYLCASSLGGRTNEKLFFGSGTQLSVL.

The chain has TRBV6-5 and TRBJ1-2; D is unclear. Trimming removed 2 bases from V and 5 bases from J, with 9 bases in between. The CDR3 loop spans 13 amino acids. From germline, CDR1 is MNHEY and CDR2 SVGAGI. This CDR3 reads CASSYLSGYGYTF. CDR3 DNA sequence: TGTGCCAGCAGTTACCTGTCGGGGTATGGCTACACCTTC.

The gene calls are TRBV4-1 and TRBJ1-3; D is ambiguous. There are 15 residues in the CDR3. V lost 1 base to trimming and J lost 2 bases, with 9 bases between them. The germline V gene encodes CDR1 MGHRA and CDR2 YSYEKL. The CDR3 spells CASSQGTWAGNTIYF. The CDR3, as DNA: TGCGCCAGCAGCCAAGGGACTTGGGCTGGAAACACCATATATTTT.